This TCR beta chain was identified in a study of T-cell reconstitution after alpha-beta-depleted transplantation in children. This clonotype appeared once. The junction differs from germline at one of its ends, possibly a read error. Using unique molecular identifiers, the investigators prepared the TCRbeta library. One entry per CDR3 protein results from TCRdb running MiXCR on the PCR reads. In the table there are some 240,000 distinct CDR3 sequences, 12% of which are singletons. This clonotype was sampled from a human donor who donated a stem cell graft to a child with acute lymphoblastic leukemia. The sequences come from PBMCs from the stem cell graft donor, collected from the stem cell graft.

This CDR3 is CTSSHGTDYGYTF. The CDR3 DNA follows: TGTACCAGCTCACACGGAACGGACTATGGCTACACCTTC. J is TRBJ1-2 and V is TRBV18, with D uncertain. CDR1 is KGHSH and CDR2 is LQKENI in the germline V gene. There are 13 residues in the CDR3.